This TCR beta chain was retrieved from a study of cytomegalovirus exposure and HLA in healthy donors. Remarks on this clone: Its target is not known.

Vbeta (60) and Jbeta (13) primers were used in the PCR. Assay used: immunoSEQ multiplex PCR; TCRdb lists only in-frame clones, some missing. The top ten clones hold less than 1.5% of a sample with roughly 130,000 clones, about three quarters of them seen once. Study-wide results and limits: Later on, analysis showed that most CMV-associated TCR beta chains appeared to be HLA-restricted. Among TCR beta chains, those listed as cytomegalovirus-associated numbered about 160. Relative to the approximately 680-donor mean, N-insertions were reportedly fewer in an Asian-associated ancestry cluster in a later analysis. Likely technical artifact: a cluster of highly shared sequence variants.

V lost 6 bases and J lost 5, with 32 bases in between. This CDR3 has 19 residues. Germline loops: CDR1 MDHEN, CDR2 SYDVKM. The receptor's source is a male donor in good health and CMV-seropositive. The source material was PBMCs. This chain joins TRBV28 and TRBJ2-7; TRBD2 is a possible D gene (5 bases). The CDR3 region has the DNA TGTGCCAGCAGCCCTAATCTGGGGTGGGCTAGCATGCTTGGGAACGAGCAGTACTTC. The encoded protein is CASSPNLGWASMLGNEQYF.